A selection of T cell receptor beta chains follows, all from one sample in a study of human T cells and chemical hapten exposure. TCRdb passed the RACE reads through MiXCR, listing each CDR3 protein once. The table has 350,000 to 450,000 distinct CDR3 sequences, roughly 4.6% seen once; the top ten hold 2.5% to 3%. Sequencing was performed on whole blood, taken in connection with sensitization to the hapten diphenylcyclopropenone (DPC). The source is a woman aged 45-59 years with alopecia areata. Some clones in this sample may be carry-over from other donors' samples. Each CDR3 is given with its conserved first and last residue. D genes are given only for firm matches. A clone size is listed for some rows: how often the clone was seen (once, few, many), or a class if it is expanded.

>TRBJ2-3|many|TRBV3-1|TRBD2
CASSVRAGSTDTQYF
TGTGCCAGCAGCGTCCGAGCGGGGAGCACAGATACGCAGTATTTT
>TRBJ2-1|few|TRBV24-1|TRBD1
CATSEPGTGALNEQFF
TGTGCCACCAGTGAACCCGGGACAGGGGCTTTGAATGAGCAGTTCTTC
>TRBJ2-7|few|TRBV30|.
CAWSLGSPSEQYF
TGTGCCTGGAGCTTGGGCTCTCCCAGCGAGCAGTACTTC
>TRBJ1-1|few|TRBV7-9|.
CASSLEITAEAFF
TGTGCCAGCAGCTTAGAGATTACCGCTGAAGCTTTCTTT
>TRBJ2-1|.|TRBV2|.
CASWHSRGRRSYNEQFF
TGTGCCAGCTGGCATAGCCGTGGGAGGAGATCCTACAATGAGCAGTTCTTC
>TRBJ1-4|many|TRBV20-1|TRBD1
CSARGTGGEKLFF
TGCAGTGCTAGAGGGACAGGGGGTGAAAAACTGTTTTTT
>TRBJ1-3|few|TRBV29-1|.
CSVEWGTGNTIYF
TGCAGCGTTGAGTGGGGAACTGGAAACACCATATATTTT
>TRBJ2-7|few|TRBV28|TRBD1
CASSPTGPSLGEQYF
TGTGCCAGCAGCCCGACAGGGCCCTCCTTGGGCGAGCAGTACTTC
>TRBJ2-1|few|TRBV20-1|TRBD2
CSATLAASYNEQFF
TGCAGTGCTACGCTAGCGGCGTCCTACAATGAGCAGTTCTTC
>TRBJ2-1|few|TRBV9|TRBD1
CASRRGDRGLDEQFF
TGTGCCAGCAGGAGAGGGGACAGGGGGTTGGATGAGCAGTTCTTC
>TRBJ1-1|many|TRBV5-1|.
CASSLAGPNTEAFF
TGTGCCAGCAGTTTGGCAGGGCCCAACACTGAAGCTTTCTTT
>TRBJ2-3|many|TRBV6-6|TRBD1
CASSRSDRAATDTQYF
TGTGCCAGCAGCCGGTCGGACAGGGCCGCCACAGATACGCAGTATTTT
>TRBJ1-3|few|TRBV13|.
CASRESSRGTVRNTIYF
TGTGCCAGCAGGGAGAGTTCCAGAGGGACTGTAAGAAACACCATATATTTT
>TRBJ1-4|many|TRBV7-9|.
CASSLAKQPNEKLFF
TGTGCCAGCAGCTTAGCGAAACAGCCTAATGAAAAACTGTTTTTT
>TRBJ2-1|many|TRBV24-1|.
CATSDAGTDYNEQFF
TGTGCCACCAGTGATGCTGGGACTGACTACAATGAGCAGTTCTTC
>TRBJ2-7|many|TRBV6-5|.
CASSRTGSYEQYF
TGTGCCAGCAGCCGGACGGGCAGCTACGAGCAGTACTTC
>TRBJ2-7|many|TRBV5-1|.
CASSLGSSNSYEQYF
TGCGCCAGCAGCTTGGGTTCTTCCAACTCCTACGAGCAGTACTTC
>TRBJ2-7|many|TRBV3-1|TRBD2
CASSSLAGGVQYF
TGTGCCAGCAGCAGCCTAGCGGGAGGGGTCCAGTACTTC
>TRBJ2-3|many|TRBV28|TRBD1
CASRPYRGQGTDTQYF
TGTGCCAGCAGACCCTACAGGGGGCAGGGCACAGATACGCAGTATTTT
>TRBJ1-5|few|TRBV21-1|.
CASSASPTGWELHQPQHF
TGTGCCAGCAGCGCCTCCCCGACAGGGTGGGAGTTGCATCAGCCCCAGCATTTT
>TRBJ1-1|.|TRBV6-5|.
CASRDPSRAFF
TGTGCCAGCAGGGACCCATCCCGAGCTTTCTTT
>TRBJ2-3|many|TRBV15|TRBD2
CATSRGLAEFTDTQYF
TGTGCCACCAGCAGGGGACTAGCGGAGTTCACAGATACGCAGTATTTT
>TRBJ2-1|few|TRBV11-2|TRBD2
CASSSAAGERPYNEQFF
TGTGCCAGCAGCTCGGCGGCGGGGGAGAGACCCTACAATGAGCAGTTCTTC
>TRBJ2-3|many|TRBV28|TRBD2
CASSGLAGVETDTQYF
TGTGCCAGCAGCGGACTAGCGGGAGTGGAGACAGATACGCAGTATTTT
>TRBJ2-7|many|TRBV28|.
CASSLKAGPYEQYF
TGTGCCAGCAGTTTAAAGGCAGGCCCCTACGAGCAGTACTTC
>TRBJ2-1|many|TRBV14|.
CASSFGWDEQFF
TGTGCCAGCAGTTTTGGTTGGGATGAGCAGTTCTTC
>TRBJ2-2|.|TRBV5-1|.
CASSATPGELFF
TGCGCCAGCAGCGCTACACCCGGGGAGCTGTTTTTT
>TRBJ1-1|few|TRBV10-3|.
CAISEPTTGNTEAFF
TGTGCCATCAGTGAGCCCACGACTGGGAACACTGAAGCTTTCTTT
>TRBJ2-3|many|TRBV6-2/TRBV6-3|.
CASRNHGSDTQYF
TGTGCCAGCAGGAACCACGGCTCAGATACGCAGTATTTT
>TRBJ1-1|.|TRBV12-5|TRBD1
CASGLGQGGMNTEAFF
TGTGCTAGTGGTTTGGGACAGGGCGGGATGAACACTGAAGCTTTCTTT
>TRBJ1-1|many|TRBV6-1|.
CASSYTTGPNTEAFF
TGTGCCAGCAGTTATACGACAGGACCCAACACTGAAGCTTTCTTT